A single sample is the source of the 23 T cell receptor beta chains below, sequenced in a study of blood T cell repertoires in COVID-19. Sequenced by immunoSEQ multiplex PCR; TCRdb stores in-frame clones only, minus some. The sample consists of a few hundred thousand clones, about 88% of them appearing once. Input material: peripheral blood. The receptors here all came from a man aged 50-60 years with COVID-19, enrolled during active disease.

The chain couples TRBV28 to TRBJ2-3, with TRBD2 identical over 9 bases. From germline, CDR1 is MDHEN and CDR2 SYDVKM. V gave up 3 bases and J gave up 0 bases; unmatched junction bases: 7. There are 17 residues in the CDR3. The CDR3 spells CASSLISGGTSTDTQYF. CDR3 sequence (DNA): TGTGCCAGCAGTTTGATTAGCGGGGGAACTAGCACAGATACGCAGTATTTT.

V is TRBV11-2 and J is TRBJ2-1, with TRBD2 as a possible D gene (6 bases). The V gene lost 5 bases and the J gene lost 3 bases, with 17 bases spanning the gap. Germline loops: CDR1 SGHAT, CDR2 FQNNGV. This CDR3 is built from 16 residues. The CDR3 DNA is TGTGCCAGCAGCGCCCCAACCGGGACTTACTACAATGAGCAGTTCTTC. Residues: CASSAPTGTYYNEQFF. Filled out from reference TRBV11-2 and TRBJ2-1, the complete variable domain reads EAGVAQSPRYKIIEKRQSVAFWCNPISGHATLYWYQQILGQGPKLLIQFQNNGVVDDSQLPKDRFSAERLKGVDSTLKIQPAKLEDSAVYLCASSAPTGTYYNEQFFGPGTRLTVL.

The chain employs TRBV19 and TRBJ1-1; TRBD1 agrees at 8 bases. This CDR3 spans 13 amino acids. The V and J ends lost 9 bases and 1 base, in that order; junction bases with no gene match: 4. Looked up from germline, CDR1 is LNHDA and CDR2 is SQIVND (reference sequence). CDR3 in amino acids: CASETGANTEAFF. CDR3 sequence (DNA): TGTGCCAGCGAGACAGGGGCGAACACTGAAGCTTTCTTT.

In this sample, this clone turned up once. The rearrangement joins TRBV6-5 to TRBJ1-6; 9 bases fit TRBD1. CDR1 is MNHEY and CDR2 is SVGAGI in the germline V gene. The CDR3 has 14 residues. V lost 4 bases, J lost 9 bases, and 4 bases stayed unmatched. The CDR3 loop reads CASSSGQGPSPLHF. CDR3 coding DNA: TGTGCCAGCAGTTCAGGACAGGGGCCTTCACCCCTCCACTTT.

The V and J genes are TRBV3-1 (or the pseudogene TRBV3-2) and TRBJ2-3, with 10 bases lining up with TRBD2. CDR3 size: 17 residues. The germline V gene has CDR1 LGHDT and CDR2 YNNKEL (reference sequence). V was pared by 4 bases and J by 3 bases, with 10 bases of the junction left unmatched. In DNA form, the CDR3 reads TGTGCCAGCAGCCTACTGACTAGCGGGCGAAGAACAGATACGCAGTATTTT. Residues: CASSLLTSGRRTDTQYF.

This chain connects TRBV2 to TRBJ2-7; 9 positions match TRBD1. The CDR3 is 16 amino acids. CDR1 SNHLY and CDR2 FYNNEI come from the germline V gene. The V segment lost 2 bases and the J segment 6 bases; nucleotides outside the gene matches: 11. The CDR3 spells CASSELVGQGLLEQYF. CDR3 nucleotides: TGTGCCAGCAGTGAATTAGTGGGACAGGGACTTCTCGAGCAGTACTTC. Looking up the rest from reference TRBV2 and TRBJ2-7 gives the full variable domain: EPEVTQTPSHQVTQMGQEVILRCVPISNHLYFYWYRQILGQKVEFLVSFYNNEISEKSEIFDDQFSVERPDGSNFTLKIRSTKLEDSAMYFCASSELVGQGLLEQYFGPGTRLTVT.

The chain combines TRBV5-6 with TRBJ1-6; tentatively, D is TRBD1 (5 bases). Germline lookup yields CDR1 SGHDT and CDR2 YYEEEE. The CDR3 is 19 amino acids. V lost 0 bases, J lost 5 bases, and 21 bases lay in between. Here the CDR3 DNA reads TGTGCCAGCAGCTTGGAATACGATCTCCCGAGGACAAATAATTCACCCCTCCACTTT. The encoded protein is CASSLEYDLPRTNNSPLHF.

This clone was counted once. This rearrangement joins TRBV6-6 to TRBJ1-1; a possible D gene is TRBD1 (6 bases). The V gene's germline CDR1 is MNHNY and CDR2 SVGAGI (reference sequence). The length of the CDR3 is 15 residues. V gave up 5 bases and J gave up 1 base, with 14 bases separating them. CDR3 sequence (DNA): TGTGCCAGCAGTCCCCGGGAGGGGGAGAACACTGAAGCTTTCTTT. It codes for CASSPREGENTEAFF.

This clone has only one observation. The genes are TRBV6-5 and TRBJ2-3, with D possibly being TRBD1 (6 bases). Germline V gives CDR1 MNHEY, CDR2 SVGAGI. With 4 bases removed from V and 9 bases from J, the gap between germline ends came to 20 bases. This CDR3 is built from 15 residues. CDR3 nucleotides: TGTGCCAGCAGTTTGGGGGCCTCACAGGGCTGGACGCAGTATTTT. Its protein product is CASSLGASQGWTQYF.

The chain recombines TRBV7-9 with TRBJ2-7; a weak D match, TRBD2 (5 bases). CDR1 SEHNR and CDR2 FQNEAQ come from the germline V gene (reference sequence). Trimming removed 1 base at V and 3 bases at J, with 13 bases between. This CDR3 spans 15 amino acids. The CDR3 DNA reads as TGTGCCAGCAGCTTAGGGAGCGAGGGTTACTACGAGCAGTACTTC. It yields the protein CASSLGSEGYYEQYF.

The chain joins TRBV11-2 to TRBJ2-5; 7 bases align to TRBD1. V lost 2 bases, J lost 4 bases, and 7 bases stayed unmatched. Germline assignment: CDR1 SGHAT and CDR2 FQNNGV. This CDR3 spans 15 amino acids. The chain's CDR3 is CASSLRSGGVETQYF. Here the CDR3 DNA reads TGTGCCAGCAGCTTAAGGTCAGGGGGAGTAGAGACCCAGTACTTC.

V usage is TRBV19 and J usage is TRBJ1-5; D might be TRBD1 (6 bases). Trimming took 7 bases from V and 2 from J, leaving 12 bases between them. This CDR3 has 14 residues. CDR1 and CDR2 from the germline V gene are LNHDA and SQIVND (reference sequence). The CDR3 is CASNNRVRNQPQHF. The CDR3 nucleotides read TGTGCCAGTAATAACAGGGTTCGCAATCAGCCCCAGCATTTT. Combining the CDR3 with reference TRBV19 and TRBJ1-5 gives the whole variable domain DGGITQSPKYLFRKEGQNVTLSCEQNLNHDAMYWYRQDPGQGLRLIYYSQIVNDFQKGDIAEGYSVSREKKESFPLTVTSAQKNPTAFYLCASNNRVRNQPQHFGDGTRLSIL.

J is TRBJ2-1 and V is TRBV5-1, with 14 bases identical to TRBD2. Germline V gene lookup returns CDR1 SGHRS and CDR2 YFSETQ. CDR3 length: 15 residues. Trimming at V came to 4 bases and at J to 6 bases, leaving 3 bases not matched to a gene. The CDR3: CASSPGTSGGNEQFF. The CDR3, as DNA: TGCGCCAGCAGCCCCGGGACTAGCGGGGGCAATGAGCAGTTCTTC.

This chain connects TRBV5-1 to TRBJ2-7, with 9 positions matching TRBD1. J gave up 1 base and V 6 bases, and 8 bases lay outside the gene matches. CDR3 length: 15 residues. Germline lookup yields CDR1 SGHRS and CDR2 YFSETQ. The CDR3 DNA follows: TGCGCCAGCACGCCTACTGGACAGGGGTCCTACGAGCAGTACTTC. It is translated as CASTPTGQGSYEQYF.

This chain uses TRBV3-1 (or the pseudogene TRBV3-2) with TRBJ2-7, with D perhaps matching TRBD2 (7 bases). Trimming removed 4 bases from V and 2 bases from J, with 15 bases in between. Germline V gene data show CDR1 as LGHDT and CDR2 as YNNKEL (reference sequence). The CDR3 consists of 15 residues. Here the CDR3 DNA reads TGTGCCAGCAGCCGGGACACCGGGACTACCTACGAGCAGTACTTC. Residues: CASSRDTGTTYEQYF.

The CDR3 sequence: CASRMWGGEKLFF. CDR3 bases: TGTGCCAGCAGAATGTGGGGGGGCGAAAAACTGTTTTTT. The chain recombines TRBV5-6 with TRBJ1-4; the D gene is possibly TRBD1 (6 bases). The CDR3 runs to 13 residues. In germline, CDR1 is SGHDT, CDR2 YYEEEE. V was pared by 5 bases and J by 8 bases, with 13 bases between. Full variable domain (remainder filled in from reference TRBV5-6 and TRBJ1-4): DAGVTQSPTHLIKTRGQQVTLRCSPKSGHDTVSWYQQALGQGPQFIFQYYEEEERQRGNFPDRFSGHQFPNYSSELNVNALLLGDSALYLCASRMWGGEKLFFGSGTQLSVL.

This chain uses TRBV9 with TRBJ2-1, with a tentative D call TRBD1 (6 bases). Germline V gives CDR1 SGDLS, CDR2 YYNGEE. V lost 3 bases and J lost 6, with 10 bases in between. This CDR3 spans 13 amino acids. The CDR3 spells CASSADSSNEQFF. In nucleotides, the CDR3 is TGTGCCAGCAGCGCGGACAGCTCCAATGAGCAGTTCTTC.

J is TRBJ2-7 and V is TRBV19; D might be TRBD1 (5 bases). The CDR3 has 14 amino acids. Germline CDR1 LNHDA, CDR2 SQIVND (reference sequence). V was pared by 2 bases and J by 1 base, with 9 bases between. The CDR3 nucleotides are TGTGCCAGTAGTATAACAGGCCAATCCTACGAGCAGTACTTC. Protein product: CASSITGQSYEQYF.

In its sample, this clone was seen a few times. The J gene is TRBJ1-1, the V gene TRBV19, with a weak D call TRBD1 (5 bases). The CDR3 has 15 residues. Deletions cut 3 bases from V and 1 base from J, with 12 bases between. Germline CDR1 is LNHDA and CDR2 is SQIVND (reference sequence). The CDR3, as DNA: TGTGCCAGTAGTATGGCGACAGATGCGAACACTGAAGCTTTCTTT. This codes for CASSMATDANTEAFF.

Written as DNA, the CDR3 is TGTGCCAGCTCTGGGACAGCGAACACTGAAGCTTTCTTT. Translated, it gives CASSGTANTEAFF. The chain employs TRBV18 and TRBJ1-1, with 7 nucleotides matching TRBD1. V lost 6 bases to trimming and J lost 1 base; unmatched junction nucleotides: 2. The CDR3 is made up of 13 amino acids. Germline CDR1 and CDR2: KGHSH and LQKENI.

The chain is built from TRBV10-3 and TRBJ2-1; 10 bases line up with TRBD2. Unmatched junction bases numbered 11, after V lost 2 bases and J lost 7 bases. The CDR3 has 17 amino acids. Germline CDR1 reads ENHRY; CDR2 reads SYGVKD. CDR3 nucleotides: TGTGCCATCAGTGAGCCCCACCTAGCGGGGGCGGGGAATGAGCAGTTCTTC. It yields the protein CAISEPHLAGAGNEQFF.

V and J are TRBV27 and TRBJ2-3; TRBD1 matches at 11 bases. Germline CDR1 MNHEY, CDR2 SMNVEV (reference sequence). This CDR3 contains 18 residues. The junction had 12 bases not matched to a gene; V was cut back by 3 bases and J by 4 bases. As DNA, the CDR3 is TGTGCCAGCAGTTTCCAATCGCCTGGGACAGGGGGTGCAGATACGCAGTATTTT. Its translation is CASSFQSPGTGGADTQYF.

V gene TRBV3-1 (or the pseudogene TRBV3-2) combines with J gene TRBJ1-2, with 10 bases aligning to TRBD1. The CDR3 spans 16 residues. With 0 bases clipped from V and 8 bases from J, the junction kept 9 bases outside the gene matches. CDR1 and CDR2 (germline): LGHDT, YNNKEL (reference sequence). CDR3 in DNA: TGTGCCAGCAGCCAAGATAGAGCGGGACAGGGGTACGGCTACACCTTC. This translates into CASSQDRAGQGYGYTF.